These 28 T cell receptor beta chains were all obtained from the same sample, sequenced in a study of blood T cell repertoires in COVID-19. Here immunoSEQ multiplex PCR was the method, and the copy in TCRdb shows in-frame clones only, minus some. The sample includes 250,000 to 350,000 clones, approximately 90% of them seen just once. Sequenced material: peripheral blood. The receptors here all came from a woman in her forties or fifties with COVID-19, enrolled during active disease.

Only one count was recorded for this clone. The chain is built from TRBV5-1 and TRBJ2-5; D remains unclear. V gave up 2 bases and J gave up 3 bases, with 8 bases separating them. The CDR3 contains 13 residues. From germline, CDR1 is SGHRS and CDR2 YFSETQ. This CDR3 reads CASSFGGKETQYF. The CDR3 DNA reads TGCGCCAGCAGCTTCGGCGGTAAAGAGACCCAGTACTTC.

The V and J genes are TRBV6-2 or TRBV6-3 and TRBJ2-1; TRBD2 matches 10 bases. The CDR3 runs 15 residues. Germline CDR1 reads MNHEY; CDR2 reads SVGEGT. Losses at the gene ends were 5 bases for V and 5 bases for J; bases not matched to a gene: 6. DNA for the CDR3: TGTGCCAGCAGTAAACTAGCGGGGATGCACAATGAGCAGTTCTTC. This gives the protein CASSKLAGMHNEQFF.

This chain links TRBV2 with TRBJ1-5, with 7 bases that match TRBD1. Losses at the gene ends were 6 bases for V and 6 bases for J; bases not matched to a gene: 11. The CDR3 is 15 residues long. In germline, CDR1 is SNHLY, CDR2 FYNNEI. The CDR3 sequence is CASSSGGLGGQPQHF. CDR3 coding DNA: TGTGCCAGCAGCTCAGGGGGGCTGGGAGGTCAGCCCCAGCATTTT.

V and J are TRBV11-2 and TRBJ2-5, with a tentative D call TRBD1 (5 bases). Germline-derived CDR1 and CDR2 are SGHAT and FQNNGV. This CDR3 is 15 amino acids long. Trimming stripped 3 bases from V and 4 bases from J, with 15 bases between. CDR3 DNA: TGTGCCAGCAGCTTCCTCGACGGAAGGGGAGAGACCCAGTACTTC. Its protein product is CASSFLDGRGETQYF. The entire variable domain, with the rest obtained from reference TRBV11-2 and TRBJ2-5, is as follows: EAGVAQSPRYKIIEKRQSVAFWCNPISGHATLYWYQQILGQGPKLLIQFQNNGVVDDSQLPKDRFSAERLKGVDSTLKIQPAKLEDSAVYLCASSFLDGRGETQYFGPGTRLLVL.

The chain is built from TRBV19 and TRBJ2-1; D is uncertain. V lost 5 bases and J lost 4, with 3 bases in between. This CDR3 region has 11 residues. Looked up from germline, CDR1 is LNHDA and CDR2 is SQIVND (reference sequence). The CDR3: CASSPYNEQFF. CDR3 coding DNA: TGTGCCAGTAGTCCTTACAATGAGCAGTTCTTC.

V usage is TRBV4-2 and J usage is TRBJ2-3; the D is unclear. V lost 2 bases, J lost 1 base, and 10 bases lay in between. Germline-derived CDR1 and CDR2 are LGHNA and YNFKEQ. CDR3 length: 15 amino acids. CDR3 in amino acids: CASSQPTKGTDTQYF. The DNA for the CDR3 is TGTGCCAGCAGCCAACCCACTAAAGGCACAGATACGCAGTATTTT.

J is TRBJ1-2 and V is TRBV18, with 7 bases aligning to TRBD1. Germline CDR1 and CDR2: KGHSH and LQKENI. The CDR3 consists of 14 residues. Trimming cost V 3 bases and J 1 base; bases outside gene matches: 2. The CDR3 DNA sequence: TGTGCCAGCTCACCCGGGACAGTTAACTATGGCTACACCTTC. Protein sequence: CASSPGTVNYGYTF.

The chain is built from TRBV5-6 and TRBJ2-3, with D perhaps TRBD2 (5 bases). Looked up from germline, CDR1 is SGHDT and CDR2 is YYEEEE. Trimming left V 4 bases short and J 6 bases short, with 6 bases between. The CDR3 runs to 11 residues. The CDR3 spells CASSTGDTQYF. CDR3 DNA: TGTGCCAGCAGCACGGGGGATACGCAGTATTTT.

This clone showed up just once. The chain has TRBV12-5 and TRBJ2-7; 10 bases are a match to TRBD2. The CDR3 contains 18 residues. Germline lookup yields CDR1 LGHNT and CDR2 FRNRAP. With 1 base clipped from V and 0 bases from J, the junction kept 9 bases outside the gene matches. CDR3 in amino acids: CASGLASTGTSASYEQYF. The CDR3 nucleotides are TGTGCTAGTGGTTTGGCATCTACCGGGACTAGCGCCTCCTACGAGCAGTACTTC.

In this sample, this clone turned up once. The rearrangement links TRBV19 to TRBJ1-5; 7 bases agree with TRBD1. The length of the CDR3 is 14 residues. The V segment lost 7 bases and the J segment 2 bases; nucleotides outside the gene matches: 5. CDR1 and CDR2 from the germline V gene are LNHDA and SQIVND (reference sequence). The CDR3 region is CASIRQGGNQPQHF. For the CDR3, the DNA is TGTGCCAGTATTAGACAGGGAGGCAATCAGCCCCAGCATTTT.

The chain joins TRBV19 to TRBJ1-1, with 9 bases lining up with TRBD1. This CDR3 is built from 13 residues. Trimming cost V 7 bases and J 1 base; bases outside gene matches: 1. Germline V gene data show CDR1 as LNHDA and CDR2 as SQIVND (reference sequence). The CDR3 DNA sequence: TGTGCCAGTATGACAGGGGGGAACACTGAAGCTTTCTTT. Protein sequence: CASMTGGNTEAFF.

J is TRBJ2-3 and V is TRBV18; 10 nucleotides match TRBD2. This CDR3 has 19 amino acids. J gave up 3 bases and V 5 bases, and 17 bases lay outside the gene matches. Looked up from germline, CDR1 is KGHSH and CDR2 is LQKENI. The CDR3 bases are TGTGCCAGCTCATCCCGTGGCACTAGCGGGACAACGGGGACAGATACGCAGTATTTT. Its translation is CASSSRGTSGTTGTDTQYF.

The chain carries TRBV19 and TRBJ1-5; D not certain. CDR3 size: 13 residues. V lost 2 bases and J lost 4, with 6 bases in between. The germline gives CDR1 LNHDA, CDR2 SQIVND (reference sequence). CDR3 sequence: CASSISGNQPQHF. CDR3 nucleotides: TGTGCCAGTAGTATATCCGGGAATCAGCCCCAGCATTTT. Using reference TRBV19 and TRBJ1-5 for the parts outside the CDR3, the full variable domain is DGGITQSPKYLFRKEGQNVTLSCEQNLNHDAMYWYRQDPGQGLRLIYYSQIVNDFQKGDIAEGYSVSREKKESFPLTVTSAQKNPTAFYLCASSISGNQPQHFGDGTRLSIL.

V and J are TRBV15 and TRBJ1-1; TRBD1 is a possible D gene (6 bases). This CDR3 spans 14 amino acids. Between the trimmed V and J ends, which lost 0 bases and 1 base, there was a span of 6 bases. CDR1 and CDR2 from the germline V gene are LNHNV and YYDKDF (reference sequence). The CDR3 spells CATSRDRGNTEAFF. The DNA for the CDR3 is TGTGCCACCAGCAGAGACAGGGGGAACACTGAAGCTTTCTTT.

The chain joins TRBV11-3 to TRBJ1-1, with 9 bases aligning to TRBD1. Losses at the gene ends were 5 bases for V and 3 bases for J; bases not matched to a gene: 4. Germline lookup yields CDR1 SGHNT and CDR2 YENEEA. The CDR3 sequence is 14 residues long. The CDR3 DNA follows: TGTGCCAGCAGCCACAGGACAGGGGACACTGAAGCTTTCTTT. Translation: CASSHRTGDTEAFF.

V usage is TRBV28 and J usage is TRBJ2-7; 11 bases align to TRBD1. Germline lookup yields CDR1 MDHEN and CDR2 SYDVKM. The J segment lost 4 bases and the V segment lost 4 bases, leaving 6 bases of the junction unmatched. The CDR3 is made up of 15 amino acids. The CDR3: CASSSGTGGKYEQYF. The CDR3 coding sequence is TGTGCCAGCAGTTCCGGGACAGGGGGAAAATACGAGCAGTACTTC.

The rearrangement uses TRBV12-5 and TRBJ1-1; D may be TRBD1 (6 bases). Trimming took off 0 bases at V and 4 bases at J, with 12 bases between the two ends. The CDR3 covers 15 residues. The germline V gene has CDR1 LGHNT and CDR2 FRNRAP. CDR3 region: CASGLVSGASTEAFF. CDR3 nucleotide sequence: TGTGCTAGTGGTTTGGTATCAGGGGCTAGCACTGAAGCTTTCTTT. The full variable domain, its missing parts supplied by reference TRBV12-5 and TRBJ1-1, is DARVTQTPRHKVTEMGQEVTMRCQPILGHNTVFWYRQTMMQGLELLAYFRNRAPLDDSGMPKDRFSAEMPDATLATLKIQPSEPRDSAVYFCASGLVSGASTEAFFGQGTRLTVV.

J is TRBJ1-1 and V is TRBV21-1; TRBD1, the table's D call, was not compared with the DNA. TRBV21-1 has pseudogene status. The CDR3 spans 17 residues. The CDR3 nucleotides read TGTGCCAGCAGCAAGGCGACAGGAGAGTTCATGAACACTGAAGCTTTCTTT. It translates to CASSKATGEFMNTEAFF.

The chain joins TRBV29-1 to TRBJ1-2, with 10 nucleotides matching TRBD1. This CDR3 comprises 12 residues. V was pared by 4 bases and J by 6 bases, with 2 bases of the junction left unmatched. Germline CDR1 and CDR2: SQVTM and ANQGSEA. CDR3 sequence: CSVAGQGHGYTF. The DNA of the CDR3 is TGCAGCGTTGCGGGACAGGGGCATGGCTACACCTTC.

This chain links TRBV9 with TRBJ2-2; the match to TRBD2 covers 10 bases. Germline CDR1 is SGDLS and CDR2 is YYNGEE. With 4 bases clipped from V and 3 bases from J, the junction kept 3 bases outside the gene matches. CDR3 length: 15 residues. The CDR3 loop reads CASSPSGSYTGELFF. In DNA, the CDR3 is TGTGCCAGCAGCCCTAGCGGGAGTTACACCGGGGAGCTGTTTTTT.

The chain uses TRBV6-6 and TRBJ2-7, with D unresolved. This CDR3 contains 12 residues. Trimming left V 10 bases short and J 5 bases short, with 15 bases between. Looked up from germline, CDR1 is MNHNY and CDR2 is SVGAGI (reference sequence). CDR3 residues: CATSGGLNEQYF. The CDR3 nucleotides read TGTGCCACCTCAGGTGGGTTAAACGAGCAGTACTTC.

The chain links TRBV6-1 to TRBJ2-1; no clear D gene. The CDR3 has 16 residues. Germline CDR1 is MNHNS and CDR2 is SASEGT. V was pared by 4 bases and J by 0 bases, with 13 bases between. The CDR3 sequence is CASSGVDTLSYNEQFF. The DNA for the CDR3 is TGTGCCAGCAGTGGGGTCGACACCCTCTCCTACAATGAGCAGTTCTTC.

The count of this clone is one. The chain combines TRBV6-2 or TRBV6-3 with TRBJ1-5; D gene uncertain. CDR1 is MNHEY and CDR2 is SVGEGT in the germline V gene. The ends were cut back, 6 bases at V and 2 bases at J, with 14 bases in the middle. This CDR3 is built from 15 residues. CDR3 in DNA: TGTGCCAGCAGCCCCGGGATTTCGGGCAATCAGCCCCAGCATTTT. Amino acid sequence: CASSPGISGNQPQHF.

The chain has TRBV15 and TRBJ2-3; 7 bases are a match to TRBD2. The CDR3 is made up of 13 amino acids. Germline V CDR1 and CDR2: LNHNV, YYDKDF (reference sequence). With V trimmed by 6 bases and J by 9 bases, 9 bases remained unmatched. The CDR3 reads CATSPPSGGTQYF. CDR3 DNA: TGTGCCACCAGTCCCCCTAGCGGCGGGACGCAGTATTTT. Full variable domain (missing parts from reference TRBV15 and TRBJ2-3): DAMVIQNPRYQVTQFGKPVTLSCSQTLNHNVMYWYQQKSSQAPKLLFHYYDKDFNNEADTPDNFQSRRPNTSFCFLDIRSPGLGDTAMYLCATSPPSGGTQYFGPGTRLTVL.

The rearrangement joins TRBV7-6 to TRBJ2-6, with D tentatively TRBD1 (5 bases). V was cut by 1 base and J by 0 bases, with 16 bases left in between. The V gene's germline CDR1 is SGHVS and CDR2 FNYEAQ. CDR3 length: 19 residues. CDR3 protein: CASSLELKGPHSGANVLTF. For the CDR3, the DNA is TGTGCCAGCAGCTTAGAGTTAAAGGGGCCCCACTCTGGGGCCAACGTCCTGACTTTC.

Note on this clone: A junction end diverges from the germline sequence, so it may reflect a read error. The V call is TRBV6-2 or TRBV6-3, the J call TRBJ1-2, with TRBD1 identical over 8 bases. The CDR3 is made up of 14 amino acids. Germline V lookup: CDR1 MNHEY, CDR2 SVGEGT. The CDR3 loop is CASSNSDRGYGYTF. The CDR3 region has the DNA TGTGCCAGCAGTAACTCAGACAGGGGCTATGGCTACACCTTC.

The chain uses TRBV4-3 and TRBJ2-7; D possibly corresponds to TRBD1 (5 bases). The germline V and J ends were trimmed by 1 base and 1 base, with 20 bases remaining between them. The length of the CDR3 is 18 residues. Germline V gene lookup returns CDR1 LGHNA and CDR2 YSLEER. DNA for the CDR3: TGCGCCAGCAGCCAAGGTTTAACGACGGAAGGGGCTTCCTACGAGCAGTACTTC. Amino acids: CASSQGLTTEGASYEQYF.

The chain has TRBV19 and TRBJ2-5, with TRBD2 matching over 13 bases. The CDR3 is 17 amino acids. Trimming cost V 8 bases and J 4 bases; bases outside gene matches: 13. Germline CDR1 is LNHDA and CDR2 is SQIVND (reference sequence). CDR3 coding DNA: TGTGCCAGTTCCTTAGGACTAGCGGGAGAGTTACGAGAGACCCAGTACTTC. It is translated as CASSLGLAGELRETQYF.